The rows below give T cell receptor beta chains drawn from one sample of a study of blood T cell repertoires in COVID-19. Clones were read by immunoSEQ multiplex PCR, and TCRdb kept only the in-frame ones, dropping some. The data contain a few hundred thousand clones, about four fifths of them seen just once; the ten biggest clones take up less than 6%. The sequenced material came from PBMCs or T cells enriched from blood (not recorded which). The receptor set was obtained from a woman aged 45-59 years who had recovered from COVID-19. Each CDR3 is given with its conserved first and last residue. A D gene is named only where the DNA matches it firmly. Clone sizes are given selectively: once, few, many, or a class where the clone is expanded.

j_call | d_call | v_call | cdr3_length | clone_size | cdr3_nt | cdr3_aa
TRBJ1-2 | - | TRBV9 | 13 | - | TGTGCCAGCAGCCAGACCGACTACTATGGCTACACCTTC | CASSQTDYYGYTF
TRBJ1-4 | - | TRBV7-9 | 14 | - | TGTGCCAGCAGCTTACAGGGTTCTAATGAAAAACTGTTTTTT | CASSLQGSNEKLFF
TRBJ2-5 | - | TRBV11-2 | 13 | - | TGTGCCAGCAGCTTAGGGGAGAAAGAGACCCAGTACTTC | CASSLGEKETQYF
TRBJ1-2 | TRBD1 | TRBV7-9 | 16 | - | TGTGCCAGCAGGGCCCCGGACAGGGAAGTGGTCTATGGCTACACCTTC | CASRAPDREVVYGYTF
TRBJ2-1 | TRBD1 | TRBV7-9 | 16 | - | TGTGCCAGCAGCCCATGGACAGGGATGGCCCCCAATGAGCAGTTCTTC | CASSPWTGMAPNEQFF
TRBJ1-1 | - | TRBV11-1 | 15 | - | TGTGCCAGCAGCTTGAGGCGGGGGTGGAACACTGAAGCTTTCTTT | CASSLRRGWNTEAFF
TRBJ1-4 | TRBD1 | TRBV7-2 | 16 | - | TGTGCCAGCAGCTTAAACGGGCCCATGACAGGGGGCAAACTGTTTTTT | CASSLNGPMTGGKLFF
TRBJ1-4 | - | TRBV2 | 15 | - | TGTGCCAGCAGATGGGGGGACCTATCTAATGAAAAACTGTTTTTT | CASRWGDLSNEKLFF
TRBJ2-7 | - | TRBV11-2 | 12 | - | TGTGCCAGCAGCTTATTGCCCGGGTTGGAGTACTTC | CASSLLPGLEYF
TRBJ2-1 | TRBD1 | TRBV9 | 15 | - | TGTGCCAGCAGCGTAGTGGACAGGGGGGGCAATGAGCAGTTCTTC | CASSVVDRGGNEQFF
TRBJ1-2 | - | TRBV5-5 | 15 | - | TGTGCCAGCAGCTTGGTTGGGCAGGGTGGCTATGGCTACACCTTC | CASSLVGQGGYGYTF
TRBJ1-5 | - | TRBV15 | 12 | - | TGTGCCACCAGCCCTTTCAATCAGCCCCAGCATTTT | CATSPFNQPQHF
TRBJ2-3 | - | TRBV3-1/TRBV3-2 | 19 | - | TGTGCCAGCAGCCAAGAGGGTGGGTCAGTGACTAGGACCACAGATACGCAGTATTTT | CASSQEGGSVTRTTDTQYF
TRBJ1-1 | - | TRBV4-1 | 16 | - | TGCGCCAGCAGTCAAGTCGGCAGGGCGGTAAACACTGAAGCTTTCTTT | CASSQVGRAVNTEAFF
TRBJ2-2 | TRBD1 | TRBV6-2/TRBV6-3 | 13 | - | TGTGCCAGCAGTCCACAGGGGGCCGGGGAGCTGTTTTTT | CASSPQGAGELFF
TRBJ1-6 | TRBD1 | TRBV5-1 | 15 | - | TGCGCCAGCAGCTTGGCCGGGACAGGGGAATCACCCCTCCACTTT | CASSLAGTGESPLHF
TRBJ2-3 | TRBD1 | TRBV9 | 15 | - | TGTGCCAGCAGCTTGGCCGGGACAGGGGGCGGTACGCAGTATTTT | CASSLAGTGGGTQYF
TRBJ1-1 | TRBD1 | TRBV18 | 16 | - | TGTGCCAGCTCACCTCCGGGACAGGGCGGGAACACTGAAGCTTTCTTT | CASSPPGQGGNTEAFF
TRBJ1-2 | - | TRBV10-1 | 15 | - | TGCGCCAGCAGTCAGGACACGAGATTGAACTATGGCTACACCTTC | CASSQDTRLNYGYTF
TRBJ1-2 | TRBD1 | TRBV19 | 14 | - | TGTGCCAGTAGTATAGTCGGACAGGGGGCTGGCTACACCTTC | CASSIVGQGAGYTF
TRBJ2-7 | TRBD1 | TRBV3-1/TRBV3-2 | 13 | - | TGTGCCAGCAGCCAAGGGGCAGGGGGCGAGCAGTACTTC | CASSQGAGGEQYF
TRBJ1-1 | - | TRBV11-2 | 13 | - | TGTGCCAGCAGCCCGACAGTTAACACTGAAGCTTTCTTT | CASSPTVNTEAFF
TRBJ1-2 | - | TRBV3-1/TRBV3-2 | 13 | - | TGTGCCAGCAGCCAATTCCGGGGGGGTGGCTACACCTTC | CASSQFRGGGYTF
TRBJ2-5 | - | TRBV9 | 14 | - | TGTGCCAGCAGCGTAGGGCCGCCGTGGCCTTCCCAGTACTTC | CASSVGPPWPSQYF
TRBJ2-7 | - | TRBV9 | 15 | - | TGTGCCAGCAGCCTACATTCGGGAGCCGGGTCCGAGCAGTACTTC | CASSLHSGAGSEQYF
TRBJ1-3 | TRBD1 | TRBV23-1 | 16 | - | TGCGCCAGCAATCCTGGACAGGGCTCATTCCCAAACACCATATATTTT | CASNPGQGSFPNTIYF
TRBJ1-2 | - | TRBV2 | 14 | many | TGTGCCAGCAGTGCTACCGTCCAGGGCTATGGCTACACCTTC | CASSATVQGYGYTF
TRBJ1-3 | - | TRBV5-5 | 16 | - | TGTGCCAGCAGCCGGCTGGGATCGGGAGCTGGAAACACCATATATTTT | CASSRLGSGAGNTIYF
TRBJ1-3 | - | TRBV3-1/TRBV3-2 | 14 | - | TGTGCCAGCAGCCAAGATCTCTCTGGAAACACCATATATTTT | CASSQDLSGNTIYF
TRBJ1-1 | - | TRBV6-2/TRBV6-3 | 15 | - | TGTGCCAGCAGTTCCCGGGGAGGGGGGCGCACTGAAGCTTTCTTT | CASSSRGGGRTEAFF
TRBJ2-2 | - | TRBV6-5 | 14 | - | TGTGCCAGCAGCTTGGGACAAAACACCGGGGAGCTGTTTTTT | CASSLGQNTGELFF
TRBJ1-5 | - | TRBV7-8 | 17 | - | TGTGCCAGCAGCCCTCCCAGGGGAAGGGATGGCAATCAGCCCCAGCATTTT | CASSPPRGRDGNQPQHF